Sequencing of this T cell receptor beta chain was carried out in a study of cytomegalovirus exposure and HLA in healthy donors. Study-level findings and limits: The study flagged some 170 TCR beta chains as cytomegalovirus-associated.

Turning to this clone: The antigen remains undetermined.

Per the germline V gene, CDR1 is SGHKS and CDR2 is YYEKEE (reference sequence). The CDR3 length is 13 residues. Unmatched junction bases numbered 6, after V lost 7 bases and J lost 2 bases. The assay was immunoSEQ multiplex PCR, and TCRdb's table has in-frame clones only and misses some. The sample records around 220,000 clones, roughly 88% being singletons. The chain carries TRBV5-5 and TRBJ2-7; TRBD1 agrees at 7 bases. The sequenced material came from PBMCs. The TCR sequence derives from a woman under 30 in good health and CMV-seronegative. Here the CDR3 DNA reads TGTGCCAGCCATGACAGGGCGGCCTACGAGCAGTACTTC. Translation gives CASHDRAAYEQYF. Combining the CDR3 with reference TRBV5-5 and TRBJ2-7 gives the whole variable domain DAGVTQSPTHLIKTRGQQVTLRCSPISGHKSVSWYQQVLGQGPQFIFQYYEKEERGRGNFPDRFSARQFPNYSSELNVNALLLGDSALYLCASHDRAAYEQYFGPGTRLTVT.